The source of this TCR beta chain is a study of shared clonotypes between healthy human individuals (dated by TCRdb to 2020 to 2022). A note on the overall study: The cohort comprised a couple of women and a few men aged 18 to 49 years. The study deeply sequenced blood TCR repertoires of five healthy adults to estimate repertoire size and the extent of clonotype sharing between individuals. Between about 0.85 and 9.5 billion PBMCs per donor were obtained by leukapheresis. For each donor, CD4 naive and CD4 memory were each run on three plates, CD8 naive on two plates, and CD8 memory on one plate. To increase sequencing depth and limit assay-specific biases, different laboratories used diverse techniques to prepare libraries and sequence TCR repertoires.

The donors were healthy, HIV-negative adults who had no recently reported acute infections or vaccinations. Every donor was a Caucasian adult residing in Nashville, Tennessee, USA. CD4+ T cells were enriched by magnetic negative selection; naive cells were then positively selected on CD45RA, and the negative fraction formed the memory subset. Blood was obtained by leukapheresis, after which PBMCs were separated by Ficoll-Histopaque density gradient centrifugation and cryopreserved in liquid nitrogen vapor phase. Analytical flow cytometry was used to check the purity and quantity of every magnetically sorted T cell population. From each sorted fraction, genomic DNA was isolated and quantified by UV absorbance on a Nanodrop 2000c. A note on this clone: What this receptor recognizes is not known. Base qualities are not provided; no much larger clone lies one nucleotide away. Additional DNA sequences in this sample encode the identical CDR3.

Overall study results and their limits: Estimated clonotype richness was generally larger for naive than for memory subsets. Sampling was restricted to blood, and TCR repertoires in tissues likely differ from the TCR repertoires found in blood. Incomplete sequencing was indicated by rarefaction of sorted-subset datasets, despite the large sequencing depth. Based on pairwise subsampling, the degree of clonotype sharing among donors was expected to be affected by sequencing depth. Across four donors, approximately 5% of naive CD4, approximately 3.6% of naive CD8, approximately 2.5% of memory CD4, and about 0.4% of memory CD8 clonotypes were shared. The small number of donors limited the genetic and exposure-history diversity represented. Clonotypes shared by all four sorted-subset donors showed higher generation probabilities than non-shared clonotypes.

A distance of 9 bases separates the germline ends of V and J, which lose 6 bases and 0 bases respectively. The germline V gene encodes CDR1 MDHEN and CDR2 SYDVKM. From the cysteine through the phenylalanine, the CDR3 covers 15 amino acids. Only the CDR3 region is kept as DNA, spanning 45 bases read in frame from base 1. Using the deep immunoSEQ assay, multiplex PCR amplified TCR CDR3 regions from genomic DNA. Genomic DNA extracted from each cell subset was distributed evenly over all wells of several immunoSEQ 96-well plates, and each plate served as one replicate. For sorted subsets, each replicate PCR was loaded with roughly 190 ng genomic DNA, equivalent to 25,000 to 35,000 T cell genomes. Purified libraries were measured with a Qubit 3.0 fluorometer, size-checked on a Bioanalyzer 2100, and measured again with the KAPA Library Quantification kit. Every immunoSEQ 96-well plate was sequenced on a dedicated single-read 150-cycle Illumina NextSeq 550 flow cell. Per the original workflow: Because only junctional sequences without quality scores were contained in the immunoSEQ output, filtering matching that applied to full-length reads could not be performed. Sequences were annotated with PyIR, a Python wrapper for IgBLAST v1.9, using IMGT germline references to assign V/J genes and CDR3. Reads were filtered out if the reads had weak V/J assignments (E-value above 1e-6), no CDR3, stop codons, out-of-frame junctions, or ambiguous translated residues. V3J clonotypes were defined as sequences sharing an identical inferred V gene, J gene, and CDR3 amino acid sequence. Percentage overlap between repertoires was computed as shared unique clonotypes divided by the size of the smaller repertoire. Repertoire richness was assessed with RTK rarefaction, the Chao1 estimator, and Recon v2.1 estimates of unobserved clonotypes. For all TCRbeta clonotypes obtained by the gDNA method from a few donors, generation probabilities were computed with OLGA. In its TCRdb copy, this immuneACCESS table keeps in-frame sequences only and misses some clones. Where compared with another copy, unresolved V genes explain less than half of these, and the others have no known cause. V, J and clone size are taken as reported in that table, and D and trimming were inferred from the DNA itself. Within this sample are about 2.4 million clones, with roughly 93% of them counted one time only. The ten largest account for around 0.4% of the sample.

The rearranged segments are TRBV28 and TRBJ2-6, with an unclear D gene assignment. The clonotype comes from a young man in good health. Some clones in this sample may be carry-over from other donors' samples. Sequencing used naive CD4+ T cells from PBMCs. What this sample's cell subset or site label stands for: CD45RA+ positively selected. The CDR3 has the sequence CASSTAGSGANVLTF. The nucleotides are TGTGCCAGCAGCACAGCTGGCTCTGGGGCCAACGTCCTGACTTTC.